The sequence of this TCR beta chain was determined in a study of Graves' ophthalmopathy and Graves' hyperthyroidism. This CDR3 spans 14 amino acids. The junction had 7 bases not matched to a gene; V was cut back by 6 bases and J by 4 bases. The TCR beta CDR3 regions underwent amplification from RNA transcripts. HTBI primers were employed in first-round RT-PCR, then a second-round multiplex PCR followed. TCRdb redid the calling of the multiplex PCR reads with MiXCR, one entry per CDR3 protein. The sample includes about 370,000 distinct CDR3 sequences, roughly 18% seen only once; the top ten take 1.5% to 2%.

V gene TRBV12-3 or TRBV12-4 combines with J gene TRBJ1-2, with 8 bases lining up with TRBD1. This TCR derives from a woman between 18 and 29 years old with Graves' ophthalmopathy. Sequenced material: peripheral blood. CDR3 nucleotides: TGTGCCAGCAGCCAGGGACAGGTCGTCTATGGCTACACCTTC. Translation gives CASSQGQVVYGYTF.